Following are 11 T cell receptor beta chains from one sample sequenced in a study of radiotherapy plus CTLA-4 blockade in lung cancer. Method: immunoSEQ multiplex PCR; TCRdb's copy keeps in-frame clones and lacks some. The sample lists about 60,000 clones; 75% to 85% were seen once. The material was peripheral blood, obtained from a patient treated with radiotherapy plus ipilimumab. These receptors were taken from a human donor with non-small cell lung cancer who had a partial response to radiotherapy plus ipilimumab.

The V call is TRBV29-1, the J call TRBJ2-7; TRBD1 matches at 11 bases. The length of the CDR3 is 15 residues. Germline V gene lookup returns CDR1 SQVTM and CDR2 ANQGSEA. Trimming at V came to 6 bases and at J to 1 base, leaving 8 bases not matched to a gene. CDR3: CSVVSGTGGSYEQYF. The CDR3, as DNA: TGCAGCGTCGTCTCCGGGACAGGGGGTTCCTACGAGCAGTACTTC.

The gene calls are TRBV19 and TRBJ2-2; D call uncertain. V shed 4 bases and J shed 2 bases, with 11 bases lying between them. There are 15 residues in the CDR3. Germline CDR1 reads LNHDA; CDR2 reads SQIVND (reference sequence). Written as DNA, the CDR3 is TGTGCCAGTAGTAAGCGCAGTTTTAACACCGGGGAGCTGTTTTTT. Protein sequence: CASSKRSFNTGELFF.

V and J are TRBV7-2 and TRBJ2-5, with 7 positions matching TRBD2. The CDR3 has 15 residues. The junction had 7 bases not matched to a gene; V was cut back by 4 bases and J by 2 bases. Germline V lookup: CDR1 SGHTA, CDR2 FQGNSA. Here the CDR3 DNA reads TGTGCCAGCAGCTATGGTTTGGGGGGGCAAGAGACCCAGTACTTC. Its protein product is CASSYGLGGQETQYF. The full variable domain, rest sourced from reference TRBV7-2 and TRBJ2-5, is GAGVSQSPSNKVTEKGKDVELRCDPISGHTALYWYRQSLGQGLEFLIYFQGNSAPDKSGLPSDRFSAERTGGSVSTLTIQRTQQEDSAVYLCASSYGLGGQETQYFGPGTRLLVL.

V gene TRBV5-4 combines with J gene TRBJ1-2; perhaps TRBD1 as D (6 bases). Trimming took off 3 bases at V and 4 bases at J, with 19 bases between the two ends. The germline CDR1 and CDR2 sequences are SGHNT and YYREEE (reference sequence). The CDR3 loop spans 16 amino acids. CDR3 protein: CASSYNMGTPSYGYTF. CDR3 coding DNA: TGTGCCAGCAGCTACAACATGGGGACACCTTCCTATGGCTACACCTTC.

The V call is TRBV7-6, the J call TRBJ1-5, with D perhaps TRBD1 (5 bases). Germline assignment: CDR1 SGHVS and CDR2 FNYEAQ. The ends were cut back, 5 bases at V and 0 bases at J, with 14 bases in the middle. The CDR3 extends over 16 amino acids. CDR3 in DNA: TGTGCCAGCAGCGGCGCCGGGGGTATTAGCAATCAGCCCCAGCATTTT. This gives the protein CASSGAGGISNQPQHF.

This clone has just one count. The CDR3 DNA reads as TGTGCCAGCAGCTCGACTAGCGGGGGGGCCGAGACCCAGTACTTC. Its translation: CASSSTSGGAETQYF. The chain carries TRBV11-2 and TRBJ2-5, with 14 positions matching TRBD2. The junction had 3 bases not matched to a gene; V was cut back by 4 bases and J by 5 bases. CDR3 size: 15 residues. The germline gives CDR1 SGHAT, CDR2 FQNNGV.

The chain uses TRBV5-1 and TRBJ2-5; 12 nucleotides match TRBD2. In germline, CDR1 is SGHRS, CDR2 YFSETQ. The CDR3 spans 16 residues. After removal of 1 base from V and 4 bases from J, the junction contained 5 bases not matched to a gene. The DNA for the CDR3 is TGCGCCAGCAGCTTGCTAGCGGGGGGGCCTGGAGAGACCCAGTACTTC. It codes for CASSLLAGGPGETQYF.

This clone has more than one count but fewer than ten. The V and J genes are TRBV27 and TRBJ2-3; 9 bases fit TRBD2. Trimming took 3 bases from V and 6 from J; bases not matched to a gene: 10. Germline V CDR1 and CDR2: MNHEY, SMNVEV (reference sequence). The CDR3 is 16 residues long. The CDR3 DNA follows: TGTGCCAGCAGTTTGGAGGCTAGCGGGGCAAGGGATACGCAGTATTTT. Protein product: CASSLEASGARDTQYF.

CDR3 sequence reads: CASSRPLSAGNTEAFF. CDR3 coding DNA: TGCGCCAGCAGCCGCCCCTTGAGCGCCGGGAACACTGAAGCTTTCTTT. The rearrangement links TRBV4-1 to TRBJ1-1; the D is unclear. Trimming pared 4 bases from V and 1 base from J, leaving 16 bases between. The CDR3 sequence is 16 residues long. The germline gives CDR1 MGHRA, CDR2 YSYEKL.

The chain is built from TRBV10-3 and TRBJ2-2, with D maybe TRBD1 (6 bases). Trimming shortened V by 0 bases and J by 2 bases, and 7 bases separated the two germline ends. Germline CDR1 reads ENHRY; CDR2 reads SYGVKD. The CDR3 length is 15 residues. The CDR3 DNA follows: TGTGCCATCAGTGAGTCGGGACAAAACACCGGGGAGCTGTTTTTT. Translated: CAISESGQNTGELFF.

CDR3 protein: CASTSGTTNEKLFF. CDR3 DNA: TGTGCCAGCACCTCAGGGACAACTAATGAAAAACTGTTTTTT. The chain uses TRBV10-3 and TRBJ1-4; weak D call: TRBD1 (5 bases). Deletions cut 10 bases from V and 0 bases from J, with 12 bases between. Germline CDR1 is ENHRY and CDR2 is SYGVKD. CDR3 length: 14 residues.